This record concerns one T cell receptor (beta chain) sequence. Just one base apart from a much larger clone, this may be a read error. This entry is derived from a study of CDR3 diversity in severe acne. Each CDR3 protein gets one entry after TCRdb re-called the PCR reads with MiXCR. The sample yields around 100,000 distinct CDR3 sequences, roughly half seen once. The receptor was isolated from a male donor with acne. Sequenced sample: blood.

CDR3 sequence (DNA): TGTGCCAGCAGCTTAACGAACCGGCCCCAGCATTTT. It encodes CASSLTNRPQHF. The V gene is TRBV7-9, the J gene TRBJ1-5, with D unresolved. The CDR3 length is 12 residues. Germline-derived CDR1 and CDR2 are SEHNR and FQNEAQ (reference sequence). Trimming shortened V by 2 bases and J by 9 bases, and 8 bases separated the two germline ends.